This TCR beta chain appears in the sequencing data of a study of read filtering for tumor transcriptome and immune sequencing. In the study overall: After DNase treatment, RNA was made into whole-transcriptome libraries.

Molecular barcoded adaptors covering alpha/delta and beta/gamma chains were used on 400 ng RNA. TCRdb reprocessed the reads via MiXCR and lists one record per CDR3 protein. This repertoire shows some 41,000 distinct CDR3 sequences, over 9.5% found once; its top ten account for around 30%. This clonotype came up many times. The CDR3 is 14 amino acids. Per germline, CDR1 MNHNS and CDR2 SASEGT. V shed 7 bases and J 4 bases; nucleotides not matched to a gene: 9. The gene calls are TRBV6-1 and TRBJ1-1; 7 nucleotides agree with TRBD1. The specimen was a population of CD138-negative cells sorted from bone marrow. The sequence was collected from a donor at least 40 years old with multiple myeloma. The CDR3 sequence is CASKEGADRTEAFF. In nucleotides, the CDR3 is TGTGCCAGCAAGGAGGGGGCGGATCGCACTGAAGCTTTCTTT.